This T cell receptor (beta chain) was documented in a study of neurological immune-mediated disorders. The study, taken as a whole, reports: A possible signature was seen in one related-CDR3 cluster, into which phylogenetic grouping placed the repertoires of 18 of 34 multiple sclerosis patients. With the multiple sclerosis repertoire cluster, neither clinical nor MRI features showed any association.

MiXCR, applied by TCRdb to the 5' RACE reads, yields one record per CDR3 protein. The sample yields under 70,000 distinct CDR3 sequences, about 3.7% seen once. This clonotype is classed as medium-sized. What it binds is unknown. Unsorted libraries were generated from 2 million PBMCs. These cells had been stored in RNAlater at -80 C. Trimming stripped 6 bases from V and 3 bases from J, with 11 bases between. The germline gives CDR1 SQVTM, CDR2 ANQGSEA. The CDR3 is 12 residues long. Sequenced: PBMCs. The receptor was derived from a woman aged 60 to 75 with multiple sclerosis. V is TRBV29-1 and J is TRBJ1-1; D ambiguous. CDR3 loop: CSVRFGDTEAFF. CDR3 coding DNA: TGCAGCGTAAGGTTTGGGGACACTGAAGCTTTCTTT.